This T cell receptor (beta chain) was found in a study of cytomegalovirus exposure and HLA in healthy donors (dated by TCRdb to the late 2010s). With regard to the full study: An earlier analysis of roughly 500 of the donors reported about 250 Gb of sequence data and roughly 100 million unique TCR beta sequences from 150 million to 200 million T cells. The T cell repertoires of 666 subjects were profiled by immunosequencing and related to cytomegalovirus serostatus. Among the roughly 400 genotyped donors, more than 70% belonged to the genetic ancestry cluster associated with self-reported Caucasian donors. To predict cytomegalovirus infection status, the study brought together high-throughput TCR immunosequencing, statistical association of individual TCRs with disease status, and machine learning. The later analysis used no new phenotypic data to find candidate immune exposures, relying instead on TCR beta sequences and their occurrence across donors. HLA typing included class I and class II loci at four-digit resolution. A later genetic analysis used genome-wide SNP genotypes for about three fifths of the roughly 700 donors, treating that subset as a discovery cohort. An early release that covered approximately 600 HLA-typed donors contained about 300 gigabases of sequencing data and 80 million or so unique TCR sequences. Donor age, sex, ethnicity and CMV serostatus were collected together with the repertoire data. Across around 400 genotyped donors of the cohort, an average of roughly 200,000 unique TCR beta nucleotide sequences per donor were sequenced, and approximately 17% of those sequences were non-productive. Every discovery cohort repertoire had been produced on one sequencing platform. A separate validation cohort of over 95 different subjects was used in addition to the approximately 700-subject first cohort. Typing coverage varied by locus: roughly 629-630 donors for A, B, C, DRB1 and DQB1; some 520 for DQA1; more than 600 for DPA1; some 470 for DPB1. In an earlier analysis of 500 to 650 of the donors, high-throughput TCR beta sequencing was used to judge whether each TCR beta V gene segment behaved as functional or pseudogenic. The study aimed to test whether cataloging public T cell receptors could reveal signatures of past pathogen exposure. Because of strong linkage in the cohort, roughly five DR-DQ haplotypes were treated as single units for association and clustering. In a later analysis, previously published TCR beta repertoires from hundreds of donors were re-analyzed and high-resolution HLA genotyping was added so that TCR occurrence patterns could be studied.

About this clone itself: Which antigen it targets is not known. There are no base qualities to consult, and no much larger clone falls within one base.

Counted from cysteine to phenylalanine, this CDR3 has 16 amino acids. Kept here is only the CDR3 DNA, which spans 48 bases and is read in frame from base 1. The germline V gene supplies CDR1 SGHDT and CDR2 YYEEEE. From V the trimming removes 2 bases and from J it removes 1 base, while the gene matches leave 4 bases of the junction unaccounted for. Library construction relied on the immunoSEQ multiplex PCR assay. For the multiplex PCR, a mixture combining 60 forward primers for TCR Vbeta segments and 13 reverse primers for TCR Jbeta segments was used. Amplification of the CDR3 region of rearranged TCR beta genes was performed with a multiplex PCR assay on genomic DNA. On the Illumina HiSeq System, the amplified TCR beta libraries were sequenced as 87-base-pair reads. The paper's processing steps were these. A later analysis counted about 82 million unique TCR beta chains across the 650 to 700 repertoires, and about 10 million of these chains were shared by at least two donors. To remove PCR and sequencing errors, raw reads were error-corrected and collapsed into unique sequences using a nearest-neighbor algorithm that merged closely related sequences. To assign V, D and J gene segments, CDR3 sequences were aligned to IMGT reference sequences. Each retained sequence needed at least a six-nucleotide match to both a V gene segment and a J gene segment. Rearrangements were classified as productive when the CDR3 lacked stop codons and remained in frame with V and J, and all other rearrangements were classified as non-productive. CDR3 was defined according to IMGT convention as the region running from the second conserved V-encoded cysteine to the conserved J-encoded phenylalanine. The earlier analysis of about 570 of the donors excluded any sequence lacking an unambiguous match to a single V gene segment. In an earlier analysis of roughly 500 of the donors, V segments were called functional above 56.7% productive rearrangements and were called segregating when the between-donor standard deviation exceeded 5%. A statistical classification framework was developed to diagnose cytomegalovirus status using the catalog of TCR beta chain sequences. V and J gene assignment, in a later analysis, came from comparing TCR nucleotide sequences with IMGT/GENE-DB human TR gene sequences. A later analysis assigned CDR3 sequences and most-parsimonious VDJ recombination scenarios with the TCRdist pipeline. A later analysis defined each TCR beta chain by its CDR3 amino acid sequence plus V-gene family, and excluded reads lacking a unique V-gene family. To address suspected cross-contamination and a sequencing artifact, a later analysis removed over 500 highly shared, low-generation-probability nucleotide sequences. A later analysis calculated a clonal expansion index for each public chain from normalized within-repertoire ranks of inferred template counts. Generation probabilities in a later analysis came from a VDJ recombination model fitted to out-of-frame rearrangements, and those results were checked against IGoR. A later analysis scored TCR-TCR, TCR-HLA and TCR-CMV co-occurrence with hypergeometric tests, applying a repertoire-size bias correction to TCR pairs. To estimate false discovery rates, a later analysis permuted the HLA or CMV assignments 20 times. A later analysis grouped co-occurring TCRs with DBSCAN, adding TCRdist sequence similarity when clustering within HLA-allele-positive subsets. Repertoires with fewer than 30,000 or more than 120,000 public chains, plus five repertoires with anomalous nucleotide sharing, were excluded from co-occurrence clustering. TCRdb holds this immuneACCESS table with in-frame rearrangements only. Some clones are missing; in checked studies, unresolved V genes explain under half, and the rest has no known cause. The DNA was the basis for D and trimming; V, J and clone size are from that table. This sample holds over 200,000 clones; about 84% were observed only once. The top ten clonotypes cover 1.3% of the sample.

The cohort consisted of 670 or so healthy bone marrow donors. At the time of sampling, all cohort members were nominally healthy, though unrecorded immune exposures were likely present. Of the approximately 700 cohort members, 250 to 300 had positive CMV serostatus and roughly 350 had negative CMV serostatus, and CMV serostatus was not recorded for the donor. Every donor gave a peripheral blood sample, and the peripheral blood mononuclear cells from that sample were used for TCR beta sequencing. Genomic DNA was extracted from the blood cell samples with the Qiagen DNeasy Blood Extraction Kit. Overall study outcomes, separate from this receptor: The authors suggested that the approach could potentially be extended to other disease states and immunological phenotypes. Because HLA typing was unavailable for some donors at each locus, only the typed subset was used in association tests. A further reported finding was that TCR beta sequences accurately predicted the HLA-A and HLA-B alleles for most subjects in the first cohort. At a false discovery rate of 0.05, a later analysis linked about 17,000 TCR beta sequences to specific HLA alleles. Correlated functional status among segregating V segments might reflect linkage disequilibrium, but an unknown experimental factor could not be ruled out. Sequencing depth was assumed to be roughly uniform across donors in the presence/absence analyses, though that assumption may not hold. When HLA alleles, especially DR and DQ, strongly co-occurred, attributing TCR associations to individual alleles was difficult. The classifier was reported to diagnose cytomegalovirus status with high specificity and sensitivity in both the original and validation cohorts. Across donors, most TCR sequences were observed very rarely, whereas some public TCRs were present in many individuals. According to a later genetic analysis, donors in an Asian-associated ancestry cluster had fewer N-insertions in productive TCRs than the roughly 670-donor mean. A later analysis found that TCR association rates varied across HLA loci, with DRB1 alleles showing the most associated TCRs and HLA-C alleles the fewest. A later genetic analysis associated a missense DCLRE1C variant with V-gene and J-gene trimming of TCR beta chains, and an independent cohort replicated the association. In vitro tests confirmed that a few of the cytomegalovirus-associated TCR beta chains recognize cytomegalovirus antigens. Because the 87-base-pair reads could not distinguish some IMGT-functional V segments, including TRBV6-2 and TRBV6-3, those segments were excluded. For the cohort, immune exposure information was limited to CMV serostatus. The sequencing pipeline was judged likely to have produced a cluster of highly shared sequence variants as a technical artifact. Several of the top co-occurrence clusters appeared to be linked to parvovirus B19, influenza, CMV and Epstein-Barr virus, according to a later analysis. A later analysis found that HLA-associated TCR beta chains were more clonally expanded and had lower generation probabilities than equally common non-associated chains. An earlier analysis of 450 to 750 of the donors showed that most TCR beta V segments appeared in productive rearrangements either about 87% or about 30% of the time, which broadly matched IMGT annotations. Because counts were too low, roughly 18 rarely observed V segments, including chromosome 9 orphons, were left out of the earlier analysis of approximately 580 of the donors. According to a later analysis, most CMV-associated TCR beta chains appeared to be HLA-restricted, and the HLA associations seemed to be driven largely by CMV exposure. Only TCR beta chains were sequenced in this cohort, and the absence of alpha or paired-chain data limited detectable features. A total of roughly 160 TCR beta chains were listed by the study as associated with cytomegalovirus.

The chain couples TRBV5-6 to TRBJ1-4, with 8 middle bases fitting TRBD1. This sequence was found in a human donor in good health. Sequencing input: PBMCs. The DNA reads TGTGCCAGCAGCTTCAGGGGGCACCAAACTAATGAAAAACTGTTTTTT. Translated, it gives CASSFRGHQTNEKLFF.